The 30 T cell receptor beta chains below were found in one sample sequenced in a study of graft-versus-host responses after intestinal transplantation. TCRdb keeps only in-frame clones here, not all; method: immunoSEQ multiplex PCR. The table shows more than 65,000 clones, with less than 95% occurring only once. These TCRs are of unknown antigen specificity. The starting material was unstimulated CD8+ T cells sorted from spleen or lymph node cells, obtained before intestinal transplant. The receptors stem from a human donor who received an intestinal transplant.

This rearrangement joins TRBV2 to TRBJ1-5; D gene unclear. CDR1 is SNHLY and CDR2 is FYNNEI in the germline V gene. The V end lost 8 bases, the J end lost 6 bases, and 23 bases lay between the germline ends. The CDR3 is made up of 16 amino acids. The CDR3 spells CASHPGPGAVGQPQHF. The CDR3 coding sequence is TGTGCCAGCCACCCCGGACCAGGAGCGGTTGGTCAGCCCCAGCATTTT.

This clone has just one count. V and J are TRBV27 and TRBJ1-1, with 7 bases that match TRBD1. Germline V gives CDR1 MNHEY, CDR2 SMNVEV (reference sequence). V lost 5 bases to trimming and J lost 10 bases; unmatched junction nucleotides: 7. The CDR3 loop spans 12 amino acids. DNA of the CDR3: TGTGCCAGCAGTCCAGGGGGGCTAGGAGCTTTCTTT. Protein product: CASSPGGLGAFF.

This CDR3 is CASSQGRGVETQYF. The CDR3 DNA is TGCGCCAGCAGCCAAGGGCGGGGAGTGGAGACCCAGTACTTC. The chain uses TRBV4-1 and TRBJ2-5; D may be TRBD2 (6 bases). The CDR3 sequence is 14 residues long. The V end lost 1 base, the J end lost 5 bases, and 11 bases lay between the germline ends. Per germline, CDR1 MGHRA and CDR2 YSYEKL.

The V call is TRBV11-2, the J call TRBJ2-3, with D unclear. Germline values: CDR1 SGHAT, CDR2 FQNNGV. The CDR3 sequence is 12 residues long. Trimming took 1 base from V and 6 from J, leaving 5 bases between them. CDR3 in amino acids: CASSLVGDTQYF. As DNA, the CDR3 is TGTGCCAGCAGCTTAGTCGGGGATACGCAGTATTTT.

This chain links TRBV29-1 with TRBJ1-2; no clear D. The V end was cut by 5 bases, the J end by 9 bases, with 10 bases between. The CDR3 sequence is 10 residues long. CDR1 and CDR2 from the germline V gene are SQVTM and ANQGSEA. The CDR3 nucleotides are TGCAGCGTTTATCACCTAAGCTACACCTTC. Protein sequence: CSVYHLSYTF. The full variable domain, completed using reference TRBV29-1 and TRBJ1-2, is SAVISQKPSRDICQRGTSLTIQCQVDSQVTMMFWYRQQPGQSLTLIATANQGSEATYESGFVIDKFPISRPNLTFSTLTVSNMSPEDSSIYLCSVYHLSYTFGSGTRLTVV.

This clone was recorded a few times. The rearrangement joins TRBV9 to TRBJ2-1; D possibly corresponds to TRBD1 (6 bases). This CDR3 is 15 amino acids long. Trimming shortened V by 4 bases and J by 3 bases, and 14 bases separated the two germline ends. Germline assignment: CDR1 SGDLS and CDR2 YYNGEE. CDR3 sequence (DNA): TGTGCCAGCAGCCCCCCAGGGGCCTACTACAATGAGCAGTTCTTC. It is translated as CASSPPGAYYNEQFF. The full variable domain, with the rest looked up from reference TRBV9 and TRBJ2-1, is DSGVTQTPKHLITATGQRVTLRCSPRSGDLSVYWYQQSLDQGLQFLIQYYNGEERAKGNILERFSAQQFPDLHSELNLSSLELGDSALYFCASSPPGAYYNEQFFGPGTRLTVL.

About this clone: Other DNA sequences in the same sample also yield this CDR3. The chain carries TRBV9 and TRBJ1-4; 9 positions agree with TRBD1. V lost 4 bases to trimming and J lost 5 bases; unmatched junction nucleotides: 3. CDR3 length: 14 amino acids. Looked up from germline, CDR1 is SGDLS and CDR2 is YYNGEE. CDR3 region: CASSYGTGNEKLFF. The CDR3 DNA sequence: TGTGCCAGCAGCTACGGGACAGGGAATGAAAAACTGTTTTTT.

The chain recombines TRBV2 with TRBJ2-7; the D gene is possibly TRBD1 (6 bases). Germline loops: CDR1 SNHLY, CDR2 FYNNEI. The CDR3 consists of 15 residues. The V and J ends lost 3 bases and 3 bases respectively, with 15 bases between them. The CDR3 here is CASSDPRGVDYEQYF. The CDR3 nucleotides read TGTGCCAGCAGTGATCCCAGGGGAGTGGACTACGAGCAGTACTTC. Together with reference TRBV2 and TRBJ2-7, the CDR3 gives the full variable domain: EPEVTQTPSHQVTQMGQEVILRCVPISNHLYFYWYRQILGQKVEFLVSFYNNEISEKSEIFDDQFSVERPDGSNFTLKIRSTKLEDSAMYFCASSDPRGVDYEQYFGPGTRLTVT.

V and J are TRBV9 and TRBJ2-7, with D perhaps TRBD2 (5 bases). This CDR3 is built from 15 residues. Trimming left V 0 bases short and J 2 bases short, with 12 bases between. CDR1 SGDLS and CDR2 YYNGEE come from the germline V gene. CDR3 DNA: TGTGCCAGCAGCGTAGGAGCGGCTTTCGCCTACGAGCAGTACTTC. Its protein is CASSVGAAFAYEQYF.

This clone appeared a few times. The V gene is TRBV6-1, the J gene TRBJ1-1; 8 bases fit TRBD1. The CDR3 has 14 amino acids. V gave up 7 bases and J gave up 1 base; unmatched junction bases: 5. The germline CDR1 and CDR2 sequences are MNHNS and SASEGT. The CDR3 DNA is TGTGCCAGCACCCGGACAGGGACGAACACTGAAGCTTTCTTT. This gives the protein CASTRTGTNTEAFF.

Worth noting for this clone: Other DNA variants within this sample encode the same CDR3. The rearrangement joins TRBV6-5 to TRBJ2-1; 12 nucleotides align to TRBD2. Germline trimming cut 6 bases from V and 4 bases from J; bases unmatched to any gene: 4. Germline-derived CDR1 and CDR2 are MNHEY and SVGAGI. The CDR3 totals 15 residues. The CDR3 nucleotides are TGTGCCAGCAGCTCCACTAGCGGGGGGTACAATGAGCAGTTCTTC. It specifies CASSSTSGGYNEQFF.

The DNA of the CDR3 is TGTGCCAGCAGCTTATCAGGGACTGACACTGAAGCTTTCTTT. It specifies CASSLSGTDTEAFF. This chain joins TRBV7-9 and TRBJ1-1, with D maybe TRBD1 (5 bases). Trimming pared 2 bases from V and 3 bases from J, leaving 10 bases between. The CDR3 is 14 amino acids. The V gene's germline CDR1 is SEHNR and CDR2 FQNEAQ (reference sequence). Combining the CDR3 with reference TRBV7-9 and TRBJ1-1 gives the whole variable domain DTGVSQNPRHKITKRGQNVTFRCDPISEHNRLYWYRQTLGQGPEFLTYFQNEAQLEKSRLLSDRFSAERPKGSFSTLEIQRTEQGDSAMYLCASSLSGTDTEAFFGQGTRLTVV.

The V and J genes are TRBV10-2 and TRBJ2-3; D remains unclear. Germline assignment: CDR1 WSHSY and CDR2 SAAADI. The V end was cut by 6 bases, the J end by 4 bases, with 5 bases between. The CDR3 is 11 amino acids. The CDR3 region has the DNA TGCGCCAGCAGGGCCCCAGATACGCAGTATTTT. Its translation: CASRAPDTQYF.

The chain couples TRBV11-2 to TRBJ2-3; a weak D match, TRBD1 (8 bases). Germline-derived CDR1 and CDR2 are SGHAT and FQNNGV. There are 18 residues in the CDR3. V lost 5 bases to trimming and J lost 1 base, with 22 bases between them. The CDR3 DNA is TGTGCCAGCAGCCGAGGACAGGGTGGGGGGGACCGCACAGATACGCAGTATTTT. This encodes CASSRGQGGGDRTDTQYF.

This chain joins TRBV10-3 and TRBJ1-4; a weak D match, TRBD1 (5 bases). The CDR3 has 12 residues. In germline, CDR1 is ENHRY, CDR2 SYGVKD. Trimming took off 6 bases at V and 5 bases at J, with 7 bases between the two ends. DNA of the CDR3: TGTGCCATCAGCCAGGGAAATGAAAAACTGTTTTTT. Protein sequence: CAISQGNEKLFF.

V gene TRBV9 combines with J gene TRBJ2-1; 7 bases are a match to TRBD1. Trimming cost V 3 bases and J 3 bases; bases outside gene matches: 3. The length of the CDR3 is 14 residues. The germline gives CDR1 SGDLS, CDR2 YYNGEE. CDR3 protein: CASSGQGHYNEQFF. CDR3 bases: TGTGCCAGCAGCGGACAGGGACACTACAATGAGCAGTTCTTC.

This clone was found once. The rearrangement joins TRBV5-1 to TRBJ2-3; 7 nucleotides align to TRBD2. The germline V gene encodes CDR1 SGHRS and CDR2 YFSETQ. The junction had 5 bases not matched to a gene; V was cut back by 1 base and J by 6 bases. The CDR3 has 14 residues. The CDR3 region is CASSLTGGGDTQYF. The CDR3 bases are TGCGCCAGCAGCTTGACGGGGGGTGGGGATACGCAGTATTTT.

This clone was detected once. This sequence joins TRBV4-1 and TRBJ1-5; weak D call: TRBD1 (6 bases). The CDR3 consists of 15 residues. Trimming pared 1 base from V and 3 bases from J, leaving 10 bases between. Germline V CDR1 and CDR2: MGHRA, YSYEKL. The CDR3 DNA sequence: TGCGCCAGCAGCCAAGGGACAGTATCCAATCAGCCCCAGCATTTT. Translating it yields CASSQGTVSNQPQHF.

This chain connects TRBV7-6 to TRBJ1-4; a weak D match, TRBD1 (6 bases). This CDR3 is 14 amino acids long. Between the trimmed V and J ends, which lost 5 bases and 7 bases, there was a span of 14 bases. Germline CDR1 is SGHVS and CDR2 is FNYEAQ. The CDR3 here is CASSLGEGGEKLFF. The DNA for the CDR3 is TGTGCCAGCAGCCTCGGAGAAGGGGGTGAAAAACTGTTTTTT.

The rearrangement joins TRBV2 to TRBJ2-1; weak D call: TRBD1 (5 bases). Germline CDR1 reads SNHLY; CDR2 reads FYNNEI. CDR3 size: 13 residues. V lost 3 bases and J 7 bases, leaving 10 bases between the germline ends. CDR3 bases: TGTGCCAGCAGTGAGGGGCCAAAGAATGAGCAGTTCTTC. Encoded protein: CASSEGPKNEQFF.

This rearrangement joins TRBV5-6 to TRBJ1-5; weak D call: TRBD1 (6 bases). The CDR3 totals 15 residues. CDR1 is SGHDT and CDR2 is YYEEEE in the germline V gene. Trimming left V 4 bases short and J 6 bases short, with 17 bases between. The CDR3 sequence is CASSDGQSSAQPQHF. For the CDR3, the DNA is TGTGCCAGCAGCGACGGACAGTCCTCCGCTCAGCCCCAGCATTTT.

The chain is built from TRBV27 and TRBJ2-3, with a possible D match to TRBD1 (6 bases). This CDR3 region has 14 residues. Trimming cost V 5 bases and J 2 bases, with 11 bases left between them. The germline V gene encodes CDR1 MNHEY and CDR2 SMNVEV (reference sequence). For the CDR3, the DNA is TGTGCCAGCAGTCCCCAGGGGTTCACAGATACGCAGTATTTT. Protein: CASSPQGFTDTQYF.

This clone was seen a single time. The chain recombines TRBV21-1 with TRBJ1-4; whether TRBD1, the table's D call, matches the DNA was not checked. TRBV21-1 has pseudogene status. The CDR3 is 16 residues long. The CDR3 sequence: CASSKRDRGLNEKLFF. In DNA, the CDR3 is TGTGCCAGCAGCAAACGGGACAGGGGGCTTAATGAAAAACTGTTTTTT.

The gene calls are TRBV2 and TRBJ1-1; possible D gene TRBD1, 5 bases. Germline V gives CDR1 SNHLY, CDR2 FYNNEI. V shed 7 bases and J shed 1 base, with 16 bases lying between them. The CDR3 is 15 residues long. The CDR3 protein is CASTPGHTTNTEAFF. The CDR3 DNA is TGTGCCAGCACCCCAGGGCATACTACGAACACTGAAGCTTTCTTT.

This chain connects TRBV15 to TRBJ2-1; no clear D. Trimming pared 5 bases from V and 0 bases from J, leaving 11 bases between. The CDR3 spans 15 residues. From germline, CDR1 is LNHNV and CDR2 YYDKDF (reference sequence). The CDR3 loop reads CATSPTPSSYNEQFF. The CDR3 nucleotides are TGTGCCACCAGCCCGACACCGAGCTCCTACAATGAGCAGTTCTTC.

The table lists this clone with a count of one. V is TRBV6-1 and J is TRBJ2-1, with D tentatively TRBD1 (7 bases). The ends were cut back, 0 bases at V and 6 bases at J, with 15 bases in the middle. The CDR3 covers 16 residues. In germline, CDR1 is MNHNS, CDR2 SASEGT. The CDR3 reads CASSEALAGGFNEQFF. The CDR3 bases are TGTGCCAGCAGTGAAGCCCTCGCAGGGGGGTTCAATGAGCAGTTCTTC.

The J gene is TRBJ1-1, the V gene TRBV20-1, with a possible D match to TRBD1 (5 bases). The germline V and J ends were trimmed by 8 bases and 11 bases, with 15 bases remaining between them. Germline CDR1 and CDR2: DFQATT and SNEGSKA (reference sequence). The CDR3 consists of 10 residues. In DNA, the CDR3 is TGCAGTCCCAAGACAGTCGGGGCTTTCTTT. Translating gives CSPKTVGAFF.

The V and J genes are TRBV9 and TRBJ1-6, with a weak D call TRBD1 (5 bases). The CDR3 consists of 16 residues. The germline V gene encodes CDR1 SGDLS and CDR2 YYNGEE. V lost 2 bases and J 4 bases, leaving 13 bases between the germline ends. The CDR3 is CASSVTGATYNSPLHF. CDR3 in DNA: TGTGCCAGCAGCGTCACAGGAGCTACATATAATTCACCCCTCCACTTT. Complete variable domain (other parts from reference TRBV9 and TRBJ1-6): DSGVTQTPKHLITATGQRVTLRCSPRSGDLSVYWYQQSLDQGLQFLIQYYNGEERAKGNILERFSAQQFPDLHSELNLSSLELGDSALYFCASSVTGATYNSPLHFGNGTRLTVT.

The rearrangement uses TRBV10-1 and TRBJ2-4, with 8 bases that match TRBD1. This CDR3 spans 20 amino acids. Trimming at V came to 8 bases and at J to 0 bases, leaving 21 bases not matched to a gene. CDR1 WNHNN and CDR2 SYGVQD come from the germline V gene (reference sequence). CDR3 loop: CASLGPYRGSNLIAKNIQYF. CDR3 bases: TGCGCCAGCTTAGGTCCCTACAGGGGGTCCAACCTAATAGCCAAAAACATTCAGTACTTC.

J is TRBJ1-1 and V is TRBV6-5; no definite D call. Per germline, CDR1 MNHEY and CDR2 SVGAGI. Between the trimmed V and J ends, which lost 7 bases and 2 bases, there was a span of 17 bases. This CDR3 contains 15 residues. CDR3: CASISTRLGNTEAFF. The CDR3 DNA is TGTGCCAGCATCTCAACCAGGCTTGGTAACACTGAAGCTTTCTTT.